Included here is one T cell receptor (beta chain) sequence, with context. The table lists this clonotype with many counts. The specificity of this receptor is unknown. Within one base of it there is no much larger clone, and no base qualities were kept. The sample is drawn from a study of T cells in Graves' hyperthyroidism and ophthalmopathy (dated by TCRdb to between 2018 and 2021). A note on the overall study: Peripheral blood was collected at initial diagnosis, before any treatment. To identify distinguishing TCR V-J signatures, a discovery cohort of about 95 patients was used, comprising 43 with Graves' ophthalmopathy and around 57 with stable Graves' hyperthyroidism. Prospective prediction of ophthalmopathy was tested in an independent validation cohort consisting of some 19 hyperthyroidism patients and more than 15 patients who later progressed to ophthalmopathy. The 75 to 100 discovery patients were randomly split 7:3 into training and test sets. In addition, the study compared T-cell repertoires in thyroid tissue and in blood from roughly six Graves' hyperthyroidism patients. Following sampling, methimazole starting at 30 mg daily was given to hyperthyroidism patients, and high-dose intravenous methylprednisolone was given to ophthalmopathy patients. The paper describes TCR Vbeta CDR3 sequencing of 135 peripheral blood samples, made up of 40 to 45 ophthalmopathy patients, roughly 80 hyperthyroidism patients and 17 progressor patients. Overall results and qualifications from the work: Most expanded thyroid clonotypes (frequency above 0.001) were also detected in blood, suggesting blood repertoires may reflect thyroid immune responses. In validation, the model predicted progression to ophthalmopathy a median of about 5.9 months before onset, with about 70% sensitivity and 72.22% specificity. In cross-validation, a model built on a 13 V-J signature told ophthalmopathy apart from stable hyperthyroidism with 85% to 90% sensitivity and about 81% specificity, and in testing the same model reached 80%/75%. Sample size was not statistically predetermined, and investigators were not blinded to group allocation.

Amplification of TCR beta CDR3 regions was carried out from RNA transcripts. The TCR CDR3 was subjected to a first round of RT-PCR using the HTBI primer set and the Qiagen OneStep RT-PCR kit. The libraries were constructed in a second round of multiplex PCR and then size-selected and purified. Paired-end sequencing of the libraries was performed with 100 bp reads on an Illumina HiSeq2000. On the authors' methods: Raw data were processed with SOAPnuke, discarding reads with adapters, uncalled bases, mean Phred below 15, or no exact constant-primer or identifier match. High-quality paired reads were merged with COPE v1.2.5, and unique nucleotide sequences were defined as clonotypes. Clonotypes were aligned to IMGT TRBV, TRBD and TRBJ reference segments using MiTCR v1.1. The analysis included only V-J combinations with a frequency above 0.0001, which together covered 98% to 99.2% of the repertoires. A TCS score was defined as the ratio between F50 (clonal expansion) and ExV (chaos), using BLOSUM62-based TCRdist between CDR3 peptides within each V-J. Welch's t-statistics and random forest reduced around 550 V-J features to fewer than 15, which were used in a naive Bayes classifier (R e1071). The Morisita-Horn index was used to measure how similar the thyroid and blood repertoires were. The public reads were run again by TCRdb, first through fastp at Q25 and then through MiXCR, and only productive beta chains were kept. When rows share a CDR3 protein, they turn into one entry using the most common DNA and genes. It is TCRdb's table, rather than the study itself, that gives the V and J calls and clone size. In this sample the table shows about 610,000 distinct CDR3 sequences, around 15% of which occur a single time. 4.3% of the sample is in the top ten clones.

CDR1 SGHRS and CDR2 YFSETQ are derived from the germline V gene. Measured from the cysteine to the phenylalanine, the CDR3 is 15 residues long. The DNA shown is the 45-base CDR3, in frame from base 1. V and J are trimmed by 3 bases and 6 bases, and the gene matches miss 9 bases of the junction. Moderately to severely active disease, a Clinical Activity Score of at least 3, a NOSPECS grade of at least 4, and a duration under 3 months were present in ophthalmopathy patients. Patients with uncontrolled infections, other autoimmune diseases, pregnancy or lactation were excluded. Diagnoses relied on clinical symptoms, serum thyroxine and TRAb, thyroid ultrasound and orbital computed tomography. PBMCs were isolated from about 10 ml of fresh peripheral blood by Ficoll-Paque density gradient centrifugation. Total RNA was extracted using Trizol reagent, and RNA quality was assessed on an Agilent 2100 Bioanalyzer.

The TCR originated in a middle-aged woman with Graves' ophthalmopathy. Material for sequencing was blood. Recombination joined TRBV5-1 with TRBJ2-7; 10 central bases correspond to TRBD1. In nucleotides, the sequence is TGCGCCAGCAGCTCAGGTCCCGGGACAGGGGTCGAGCAGTACTTC. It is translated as CASSSGPGTGVEQYF.